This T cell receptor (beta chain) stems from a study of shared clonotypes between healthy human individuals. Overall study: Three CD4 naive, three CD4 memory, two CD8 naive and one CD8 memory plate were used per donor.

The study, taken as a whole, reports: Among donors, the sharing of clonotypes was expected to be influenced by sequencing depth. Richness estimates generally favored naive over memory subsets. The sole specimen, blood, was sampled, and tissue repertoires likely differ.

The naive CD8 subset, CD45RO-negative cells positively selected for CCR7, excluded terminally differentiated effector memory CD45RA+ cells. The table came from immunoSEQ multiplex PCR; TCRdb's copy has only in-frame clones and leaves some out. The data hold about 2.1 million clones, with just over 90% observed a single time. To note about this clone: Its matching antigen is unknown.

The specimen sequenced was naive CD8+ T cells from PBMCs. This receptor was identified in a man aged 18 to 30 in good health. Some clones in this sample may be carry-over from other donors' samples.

CDR3: CASSFWVRGDTEAFF. The CDR3 region has the DNA TGTGCCAGTAGTTTCTGGGTAAGAGGGGACACTGAAGCTTTCTTT. This sequence joins TRBV19 and TRBJ1-1; maybe TRBD1 (5 bases). The V gene's germline CDR1 is LNHDA and CDR2 SQIVND (reference sequence). V shed 5 bases and J shed 3 bases, with 16 bases lying between them. This CDR3 comprises 15 residues.